This paragraph covers one TCR beta chain sequence. This specimen belongs to a study of T cell changes during pregnancy in multiple sclerosis. J lost 4 bases, V lost 1 base, and 1 base had no gene match. The germline CDR1 and CDR2 sequences are MNHNS and SASEGT. The CDR3 is 15 residues long. The protocol was immunoSEQ multiplex PCR, while the TCRdb copy is restricted to in-frame clones and leaves out a portion. The sample includes 30,000 to 40,000 clones, more than 70% of them seen just once. The chain couples TRBV6-1 to TRBJ2-6; 7 bases line up with TRBD1. The sequencing used CD8+ T cells from peripheral blood mononuclear cells, collected in the third trimester of pregnancy. The source is a female donor with multiple sclerosis, enrolled in a pregnancy study. The CDR3 is CASSEDRGGANVLTF. CDR3 sequence (DNA): TGTGCCAGCAGTGAAGACAGGGGAGGGGCCAACGTCCTGACTTTC.